These 4 T cell receptor beta chains were sequenced from one sample in a study of T cells in Graves' hyperthyroidism and ophthalmopathy (dated by TCRdb to the late 2010s). Receptor libraries were prepared by multiplex PCR. Sequencing was performed on an Illumina HiSeq 2000. The TCR beta CDR3 regions were amplified from RNA transcripts. The TCR CDR3 was subjected to a first round of RT-PCR using the HTBI primer set and the Qiagen OneStep RT-PCR kit. TCRdb took the public reads, trimmed them with fastp at Q25, ran MiXCR for clone calling and kept in-frame beta chains. Records with the same CDR3 protein are collapsed into one entry carrying the most frequent genes and DNA. Within this sample are some 720,000 distinct CDR3 sequences, with 16% of them counted one time only. Jointly, the top ten make up under 8.5% of the sample. Input material: blood. These receptor sequences come from a man aged 18 to 29 with Graves' hyperthyroidism.

The table lists this clonotype with many counts. The chain is built from TRBV5-5 and TRBJ2-7; D uncertain. Germline V gene sequence: CDR1 SGHKS, CDR2 YYEKEE (reference sequence). V was pared by 5 bases and J by 0 bases, with 9 bases between. CDR3 length: 13 residues. The CDR3 nucleotides read TGTGCCAGCAGACCCCGGGTCTCCTACGAGCAGTACTTC. Translation gives CASRPRVSYEQYF.

The V gene is TRBV4-1, the J gene TRBJ1-1; D is unresolved. Germline-derived CDR1 and CDR2 are MGHRA and YSYEKL. This CDR3 is 14 amino acids long. Trimming pared 4 bases from V and 5 bases from J, leaving 14 bases between. CDR3 region: CASSPWAIVTEAFF. The CDR3 DNA is TGCGCCAGCAGCCCTTGGGCGATCGTTACTGAAGCTTTCTTT.

This clonotype was counted at least ten times. V gene TRBV7-9 combines with J gene TRBJ2-1; 10 bases fit TRBD2. Germline V CDR1 and CDR2: SEHNR, FQNEAQ (reference sequence). The CDR3 sequence is 15 residues long. V lost 7 bases and J lost 8; bases outside the gene matches: 11. DNA of the CDR3: TGTGCCAGCACCCCTAGGAGCGGGAGGGCCCATGAGCAGTTCTTC. As protein: CASTPRSGRAHEQFF.

This clonotype was seen ten or more times. The V gene is TRBV7-2, the J gene TRBJ2-5; D is undetermined. Trimming took 1 base from V and 1 from J, leaving 4 bases between them. Germline CDR1 SGHTA, CDR2 FQGNSA. CDR3 length equals 13 residues. CDR3 in amino acids: CASSLDFQETQYF. The CDR3 DNA is TGTGCCAGCAGCTTAGATTTCCAAGAGACCCAGTACTTC.